Following are 26 T cell receptor beta chains from one sample sequenced in a study of control samples from healthy donors and cancer patients. The assay was immunoSEQ multiplex PCR, and TCRdb's table has in-frame clones only and misses some. The data hold some 67,000 clones, with approximately 89% observed a single time. Sequences were obtained from PBMCs. The source is a man aged 60-69 years with lung cancer.

The chain has TRBV5-1 and TRBJ1-5; the D gene is possibly TRBD1 (5 bases). This CDR3 has 16 residues. Trimming cost V 0 bases and J 2 bases, with 12 bases left between them. Germline V gene sequence: CDR1 SGHRS, CDR2 YFSETQ. This chain's CDR3 is CASSLEGRAGNQPQHF. Written as DNA, the CDR3 is TGCGCCAGCAGCTTGGAGGGCAGGGCAGGCAATCAGCCCCAGCATTTT.

The chain has TRBV19 and TRBJ1-2; tentatively, D is TRBD1 (6 bases). Trimming shortened V by 3 bases and J by 4 bases, and 12 bases separated the two germline ends. The CDR3 is 14 amino acids. CDR1 is LNHDA and CDR2 is SQIVND in the germline V gene (reference sequence). The CDR3 reads CASSIQGLGYGYTF. CDR3 sequence (DNA): TGTGCCAGTAGTATCCAGGGGCTTGGCTATGGCTACACCTTC.

The rearrangement links TRBV11-2 to TRBJ1-1; the D is unclear. The CDR3 sequence is 13 residues long. Germline-derived CDR1 and CDR2 are SGHAT and FQNNGV. The V gene lost 1 base and the J gene lost 11 bases, with 14 bases spanning the gap. CDR3 nucleotide sequence: TGTGCCAGCAGCTTAGTCCAAAGGTCGGAGGCTTTCTTT. Translation: CASSLVQRSEAFF. Based on the CDR3 plus reference TRBV11-2 and TRBJ1-1, the full variable domain is EAGVAQSPRYKIIEKRQSVAFWCNPISGHATLYWYQQILGQGPKLLIQFQNNGVVDDSQLPKDRFSAERLKGVDSTLKIQPAKLEDSAVYLCASSLVQRSEAFFGQGTRLTVV.

The genes are TRBV3-1 (or the pseudogene TRBV3-2) and TRBJ2-3, with a weak D call TRBD1 (5 bases). CDR1 and CDR2 from the germline V gene are LGHDT and YNNKEL (reference sequence). V lost 1 base and J lost 0, with 8 bases in between. The CDR3 runs 15 residues. Written as DNA, the CDR3 is TGTGCCAGCAGCCAAGGACCAGGGAGCACAGATACGCAGTATTTT. Translation: CASSQGPGSTDTQYF.

The table lists this clone with a few counts. This chain connects TRBV6-5 to TRBJ1-6, with D possibly TRBD1 on 5 matching bases. Between the trimmed V and J ends, which lost 0 bases and 9 bases, there was a span of 15 bases. The CDR3 spans 16 residues. Germline-derived CDR1 and CDR2 are MNHEY and SVGAGI. The CDR3 bases are TGTGCCAGCAGTTACTCCGGGACTCGCCCTGGTTCACCCCTCCACTTT. This encodes CASSYSGTRPGSPLHF.

This chain uses TRBV9 with TRBJ2-3, with unresolved D. V was clipped by 1 base and J by 0 bases, with 6 bases between them. The CDR3 length is 14 residues. Germline CDR1 reads SGDLS; CDR2 reads YYNGEE. In nucleotides, the CDR3 is TGTGCCAGCAGCGTATACTATAGCACAGATACGCAGTATTTT. This encodes CASSVYYSTDTQYF. Together with reference TRBV9 and TRBJ2-3, the CDR3 gives the full variable domain: DSGVTQTPKHLITATGQRVTLRCSPRSGDLSVYWYQQSLDQGLQFLIQYYNGEERAKGNILERFSAQQFPDLHSELNLSSLELGDSALYFCASSVYYSTDTQYFGPGTRLTVL.

This clone was recorded only once. The chain carries TRBV6-6 and TRBJ1-2; the match to TRBD1 covers 10 bases. CDR3 length: 14 amino acids. Germline CDR1 reads MNHNY; CDR2 reads SVGAGI (reference sequence). V gave up 5 bases and J gave up 6 bases; unmatched junction bases: 6. CDR3 protein: CASSTGQGGNGYTF. In DNA, the CDR3 is TGTGCCAGCAGTACAGGACAGGGGGGGAATGGCTACACCTTC.

The V call is TRBV15, the J call TRBJ2-7; 9 bases map to TRBD2. Germline lookup yields CDR1 LNHNV and CDR2 YYDKDF (reference sequence). This CDR3 has 15 residues. The V and J ends lost 3 bases and 0 bases, in that order; junction bases with no gene match: 3. The CDR3 region is CATSRDSGGSYEQYF. The CDR3 nucleotides read TGTGCCACCAGCAGGGATAGCGGGGGCTCCTACGAGCAGTACTTC.

The chain uses TRBV24-1 and TRBJ1-4; TRBD1 is a possible D gene (6 bases). The V gene lost 4 bases and the J gene lost 8 bases, with 10 bases spanning the gap. The V gene's germline CDR1 is KGHDR and CDR2 SFDVKD. The CDR3 totals 13 residues. The CDR3 DNA reads TGTGCCACCAGTGAGTGGGACAACGAAAAACTGTTTTTT. As protein: CATSEWDNEKLFF.

The chain combines TRBV5-1 with TRBJ2-7, with 7 bases that match TRBD2. Germline V gene data show CDR1 as SGHRS and CDR2 as YFSETQ. CDR3 size: 14 residues. J lost 3 bases, V lost 2 bases, and 5 bases had no gene match. This CDR3 reads CASSFGGERYEQYF. The CDR3 DNA reads TGCGCCAGCAGCTTTGGGGGGGAACGCTACGAGCAGTACTTC.

This clone was found once. The V and J genes are TRBV30 and TRBJ1-1, with D hard to call. This CDR3 region has 15 residues. CDR1 GTSNPN and CDR2 SVGIG come from the germline V gene (reference sequence). V gave up 0 bases and J gave up 0 bases, with 11 bases separating them. CDR3 amino acids: CAWSVESRMNTEAFF. In nucleotides, the CDR3 is TGTGCCTGGAGTGTAGAGAGTCGGATGAACACTGAAGCTTTCTTT.

This chain joins TRBV5-6 and TRBJ2-2; a possible D gene is TRBD1 (6 bases). This CDR3 has 13 amino acids. CDR1 and CDR2 (germline): SGHDT, YYEEEE. V was shortened by 7 bases and J by 1 base, with 8 bases between the two germline ends. This chain's CDR3 is CASGQMNTGELFF. CDR3 coding DNA: TGTGCCAGCGGACAGATGAACACCGGGGAGCTGTTTTTT.

The chain uses TRBV6-4 and TRBJ1-1; possibly TRBD1 for D (6 bases). V lost 5 bases and J 6 bases, leaving 16 bases between the germline ends. Germline CDR1 is MRHNA and CDR2 is SNTAGT. The CDR3 sequence is 14 residues long. CDR3 DNA sequence: TGTGCCAGCAGTTCCGGGGCCGAGGGGGCTGAAGCTTTCTTT. This encodes CASSSGAEGAEAFF.

The chain employs TRBV5-1 and TRBJ2-5; D is unresolved. With 6 bases removed from V and 1 base from J, the gap between germline ends came to 13 bases. This CDR3 has 14 amino acids. Germline V gene sequence: CDR1 SGHRS, CDR2 YFSETQ. The CDR3 loop reads CASNVLRAQETQYF. The CDR3 coding sequence is TGCGCCAGCAATGTATTAAGGGCCCAAGAGACCCAGTACTTC.

The DNA of the CDR3 is TGTGCCAGCAGCAAGACCCCGGGACAGGTTAACACCGGGGAGCTGTTTTTT. Translation gives CASSKTPGQVNTGELFF. The rearrangement links TRBV6-7 to TRBJ2-2; TRBD1 matches 8 bases. TRBV6-7 is reported as an ORF; its role is uncertain. Trimming at V came to 6 bases and at J to 2 bases, leaving 11 bases not matched to a gene. CDR3 size: 17 residues.

The V and J genes are TRBV7-3 and TRBJ1-2; a possible D gene is TRBD1 (6 bases). V was clipped by 5 bases and J by 7 bases, with 14 bases between them. Germline CDR1 SGHTA, CDR2 FQGTGA. The CDR3 extends over 13 amino acids. CDR3 bases: TGTGCCAGCAGCCCGGGGGGGGCGGTTGGCTACACCTTC. Amino acids: CASSPGGAVGYTF.

The genes are TRBV9 and TRBJ1-1; D is unresolved. V lost 1 base and J lost 1, with 5 bases in between. The germline gives CDR1 SGDLS, CDR2 YYNGEE. The CDR3 totals 13 residues. For the CDR3, the DNA is TGTGCCAGCAGCGTATACAGGAACACTGAAGCTTTCTTT. Its translation: CASSVYRNTEAFF.

The gene calls are TRBV10-1 and TRBJ1-1; 9 nucleotides line up with TRBD1. This CDR3 spans 15 amino acids. With 5 bases clipped from V and 1 base from J, the junction kept 5 bases outside the gene matches. Germline V gene data show CDR1 as WNHNN and CDR2 as SYGVQD (reference sequence). The CDR3 coding sequence is TGCGCCAGCAGTCCCGGGGACAGGGCGAACACTGAAGCTTTCTTT. It yields the protein CASSPGDRANTEAFF.

V gene TRBV27 combines with J gene TRBJ2-5; 12 bases match TRBD2. V lost 5 bases, J lost 10 bases, and 20 bases stayed unmatched. This CDR3 is built from 18 residues. The germline CDR1 and CDR2 sequences are MNHEY and SMNVEV (reference sequence). The chain's CDR3 is CASSQLRLAGDKLRDQYF. The CDR3 DNA reads as TGTGCCAGCAGTCAATTGAGACTAGCGGGGGACAAATTGAGAGACCAGTACTTC.

This chain links TRBV5-5 with TRBJ2-2; D might be TRBD1 (5 bases). The CDR3 contains 14 residues. The V and J ends lost 0 bases and 5 bases respectively, with 8 bases between them. The germline CDR1 and CDR2 sequences are SGHKS and YYEKEE (reference sequence). As DNA, the CDR3 is TGTGCCAGCAGCTTGGTACCAGGGACCGGGGAGCTGTTTTTT. Translated: CASSLVPGTGELFF.

In nucleotides, the CDR3 is TGTGCCAGCAGCCTCGTCGGGGGACATCAGCCCCAGCATTTT. The encoded protein is CASSLVGGHQPQHF. The chain combines TRBV3-1 (or the pseudogene TRBV3-2) with TRBJ1-5; maybe TRBD1 (5 bases). V was shortened by 4 bases and J by 5 bases, with 12 bases between the two germline ends. Germline V lookup: CDR1 LGHDT, CDR2 YNNKEL (reference sequence). There are 14 residues in the CDR3.

V is TRBV6-1 and J is TRBJ2-5; D gene uncertain. The V gene lost 1 base and the J gene lost 2 bases, with 8 bases spanning the gap. The CDR3 runs 14 residues. Germline values: CDR1 MNHNS, CDR2 SASEGT. The CDR3 DNA is TGTGCCAGCAGTGAAGGGGGTAATCAAGAGACCCAGTACTTC. The encoded protein is CASSEGGNQETQYF.

This chain links TRBV2 with TRBJ1-2, with D maybe TRBD1 (5 bases). Trimming removed 5 bases from V and 3 bases from J, with 10 bases in between. Germline CDR1 and CDR2: SNHLY and FYNNEI. This CDR3 has 13 amino acids. CDR3 protein: CASSLSGDYGYTF. CDR3 in DNA: TGTGCCAGCAGTTTATCGGGGGACTATGGCTACACCTTC. Complete variable domain (other parts from reference TRBV2 and TRBJ1-2): EPEVTQTPSHQVTQMGQEVILRCVPISNHLYFYWYRQILGQKVEFLVSFYNNEISEKSEIFDDQFSVERPDGSNFTLKIRSTKLEDSAMYFCASSLSGDYGYTFGSGTRLTVV.

The chain has TRBV18 and TRBJ2-2; D not certain. This CDR3 contains 15 residues. The V gene lost 2 bases and the J gene lost 7 bases, with 14 bases spanning the gap. Germline V gene data show CDR1 as KGHSH and CDR2 as LQKENI. The CDR3 DNA follows: TGTGCCAGCTCACCAAGTATGGACCTCGTCGGGGAGCTGTTTTTT. It translates to CASSPSMDLVGELFF. Supplemented by reference TRBV18 and TRBJ2-2, the full variable domain reads NAGVMQNPRHLVRRRGQEARLRCSPMKGHSHVYWYRQLPEEGLKFMVYLQKENIIDESGMPKERFSAEFPKEGPSILRIQQVVRGDSAAYFCASSPSMDLVGELFFGEGSRLTVL.

The rearrangement uses TRBV5-1 and TRBJ2-1; TRBD1 or TRBD2 may be the D gene (5 bases each). V was trimmed by 2 bases and J by 4 bases, leaving 13 bases between them. CDR3 length: 15 residues. CDR1 is SGHRS and CDR2 is YFSETQ in the germline V gene. DNA for the CDR3: TGCGCCAGCAGCTTCATGGGACCCCAATACAATGAGCAGTTCTTC. The encoded protein is CASSFMGPQYNEQFF.

The V gene is TRBV9, the J gene TRBJ1-2; TRBD1 agrees at 9 bases. CDR1 and CDR2 (germline): SGDLS, YYNGEE. CDR3 length equals 15 residues. The V and J ends lost 2 bases and 4 bases, in that order; junction bases with no gene match: 6. CDR3 amino acids: CASSVSGTGTYGYTF. The CDR3 DNA reads as TGTGCCAGCAGCGTCTCCGGGACAGGGACCTATGGCTACACCTTC.